This TCR beta chain is from a study of CD8 T cells in ankylosing spondylitis. Study results and caveats: One TCR beta motif, made up of under ten highly homologous variants, appeared characteristic of ankylosing spondylitis blood.

Ten or more counts support this clonotype. The antigen remains unidentified. MiXCR, applied by TCRdb to the 5' RACE reads, yields one record per CDR3 protein. The sample records tens of thousands of distinct CDR3 sequences, 6.2% being singletons. Trimming took 5 bases from V and 0 from J; bases not matched to a gene: 6. CDR1 and CDR2 from the germline V gene are SEHNR and FQNEAQ (reference sequence). The length of the CDR3 is 15 residues. The specimen sequenced was synovial fluid, either unsorted or a sorted T cell fraction (not recorded which). This chain uses TRBV7-9 with TRBJ2-7, with 8 bases identical to TRBD2. This clonotype was sampled from a male donor with ankylosing spondylitis. The CDR3 region has the DNA TGTGCCAGCAGCCCTTTAGCGGGAATCTCCTACGAGCAGTACTTC. This translates into CASSPLAGISYEQYF.